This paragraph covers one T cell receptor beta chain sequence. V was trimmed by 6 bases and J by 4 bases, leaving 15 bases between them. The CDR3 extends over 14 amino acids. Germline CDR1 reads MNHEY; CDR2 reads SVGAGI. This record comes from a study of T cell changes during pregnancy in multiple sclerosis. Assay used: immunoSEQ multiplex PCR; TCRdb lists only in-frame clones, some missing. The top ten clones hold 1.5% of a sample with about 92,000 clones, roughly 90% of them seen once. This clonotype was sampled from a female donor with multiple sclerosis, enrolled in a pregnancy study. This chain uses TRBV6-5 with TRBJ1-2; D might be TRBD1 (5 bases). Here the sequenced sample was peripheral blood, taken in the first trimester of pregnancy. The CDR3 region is CASSPGLAGYGYTF. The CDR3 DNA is TGTGCCAGCAGCCCGGGACTGGCGGGCTATGGCTACACCTTC.